Below are 16 T cell receptor beta chains sequenced from a single sample in a study of OX40 agonist ivuxolimab in advanced cancers. Sequencing used immunoSEQ multiplex PCR; TCRdb keeps in-frame clones, though not all of them. The table records around 78,000 clones, around nine tenths of them present only once. Sample: CD4+ or CD8+ T cells sorted from blood, taken in a trial of the OX40 agonist ivuxolimab. The receptors derive from an adult with an advanced solid tumor such as melanoma, head and neck, liver or kidney cancer.

CDR3 nucleotide sequence: TGTGCCAGTAGCCTAGAAGGACGAGGAAACACCATATATTTT. Protein: CASSLEGRGNTIYF. V gene TRBV19 combines with J gene TRBJ1-3; the D is unclear. The germline gives CDR1 LNHDA, CDR2 SQIVND (reference sequence). The length of the CDR3 is 14 residues. Trimming shortened V by 6 bases and J by 4 bases, and 13 bases separated the two germline ends.

This clone was counted a single time. This chain joins TRBV7-9 and TRBJ2-5; D is unclear. The CDR3 loop spans 13 amino acids. The V and J ends lost 1 base and 2 bases respectively, with 5 bases between them. Germline lookup yields CDR1 SEHNR and CDR2 FQNEAQ (reference sequence). The CDR3, as DNA: TGTGCCAGCAGCTTAGGATTACAAGAGACCCAGTACTTC. Its protein product is CASSLGLQETQYF.

The rearrangement uses TRBV19 and TRBJ2-3; TRBD1 agrees at 9 bases. Germline assignment: CDR1 LNHDA and CDR2 SQIVND (reference sequence). CDR3 length equals 15 residues. Trimming cost V 5 bases and J 7 bases; bases outside gene matches: 10. The chain's CDR3 is CASSLRTGATYTQYF. CDR3 sequence (DNA): TGTGCCAGTAGTTTGAGGACAGGGGCCACTTATACGCAGTATTTT.

CDR3 loop: CASSLMALGGSTDTQYF. The CDR3 bases are TGCGCCAGCAGCTTGATGGCTTTAGGAGGAAGCACAGATACGCAGTATTTT. The J gene is TRBJ2-3, the V gene TRBV5-1, with D perhaps TRBD2 (5 bases). V was cut by 1 base and J by 0 bases, with 15 bases left in between. Per germline, CDR1 SGHRS and CDR2 YFSETQ. The CDR3 extends over 17 amino acids.

The rearrangement joins TRBV7-2 to TRBJ2-4; no clear D. V was pared by 1 base and J by 0 bases, with 4 bases between. The germline V gene encodes CDR1 SGHTA and CDR2 FQGNSA. The CDR3 runs to 14 residues. In DNA form, the CDR3 reads TGTGCCAGCAGCTTAGGGCTAGCCAAAAACATTCAGTACTTC. Protein sequence: CASSLGLAKNIQYF.

This chain uses TRBV15 with TRBJ1-1, with D uncertain. V was cut by 5 bases and J by 1 base, with 8 bases left in between. This CDR3 region has 13 residues. Germline V gene data show CDR1 as LNHNV and CDR2 as YYDKDF (reference sequence). This CDR3 is CATSGTGNTEAFF. The CDR3 bases are TGTGCCACCAGCGGAACCGGGAACACTGAAGCTTTCTTT.

The chain has TRBV29-1 and TRBJ1-2, with 7 bases fitting TRBD1. Germline CDR1 SQVTM, CDR2 ANQGSEA. The CDR3 has 14 amino acids. V gave up 4 bases and J gave up 4 bases; unmatched junction bases: 9. The CDR3 here is CSVVPPGGTYGYTF. DNA for the CDR3: TGCAGCGTTGTCCCGCCAGGGGGAACCTATGGCTACACCTTC.

The rearrangement uses TRBV7-7 and TRBJ2-1, with TRBD1 matching over 11 bases. Germline V CDR1 and CDR2: SSHAT, FNYEAQ (reference sequence). This CDR3 has 16 amino acids. J gave up 8 bases and V 5 bases, and 11 bases lay outside the gene matches. This CDR3 is CASSITGTGGFDEQFF. CDR3 coding DNA: TGTGCCAGCAGCATCACCGGGACAGGGGGTTTCGATGAGCAGTTCTTC.

This clone has only a few counts. The chain links TRBV5-6 to TRBJ1-5; 11 nucleotides align to TRBD1. Germline V gives CDR1 SGHDT, CDR2 YYEEEE. Trimming removed 0 bases from V and 6 bases from J; junction bases left unmatched: 2. The CDR3 contains 15 residues. CDR3 sequence reads: CASSLGTGGGQPQHF. The CDR3 DNA follows: TGTGCCAGCAGCTTGGGGACAGGGGGCGGTCAGCCCCAGCATTTT.

As to this clone: Other DNA sequences in this sample translate to the same CDR3. The V gene is TRBV11-2, the J gene TRBJ1-1; TRBD1 is a possible D gene (5 bases). The CDR3 sequence is 15 residues long. The germline CDR1 and CDR2 sequences are SGHAT and FQNNGV. V was shortened by 4 bases and J by 0 bases, with 12 bases between the two germline ends. The CDR3 sequence: CASSWGTAMNTEAFF. The CDR3 coding sequence is TGTGCCAGCAGCTGGGGGACGGCCATGAACACTGAAGCTTTCTTT.

The rearrangement links TRBV19 to TRBJ1-1; 8 bases map to TRBD1. The CDR3 loop spans 15 amino acids. Germline CDR1 LNHDA, CDR2 SQIVND (reference sequence). V lost 5 bases to trimming and J lost 2 bases; unmatched junction nucleotides: 7. CDR3 region: CASSPWTGLNTEAFF. The CDR3 coding sequence is TGTGCCAGTAGTCCGTGGACAGGGCTAAACACTGAAGCTTTCTTT. Supplemented by reference TRBV19 and TRBJ1-1, the full variable domain reads DGGITQSPKYLFRKEGQNVTLSCEQNLNHDAMYWYRQDPGQGLRLIYYSQIVNDFQKGDIAEGYSVSREKKESFPLTVTSAQKNPTAFYLCASSPWTGLNTEAFFGQGTRLTVV.

V and J are TRBV4-1 and TRBJ2-1; 10 nucleotides match TRBD2. The CDR3 extends over 19 amino acids. Germline assignment: CDR1 MGHRA and CDR2 YSYEKL. The junction had 16 bases not matched to a gene; V was cut back by 1 base and J by 7 bases. Written as DNA, the CDR3 is TGCGCCAGCAGCCAAGGGGTTCGAGGACTAGCGGTAGAGAGGAATGAGCAGTTCTTC. Protein: CASSQGVRGLAVERNEQFF.

The gene calls are TRBV5-4 and TRBJ2-5; 12 nucleotides align to TRBD2. Germline CDR1 reads SGHNT; CDR2 reads YYREEE (reference sequence). This CDR3 has 15 amino acids. Losses at the gene ends were 5 bases for V and 3 bases for J; bases not matched to a gene: 5. The CDR3 reads CASSPRTSGKETQYF. CDR3 DNA sequence: TGTGCCAGCAGTCCAAGGACTAGCGGGAAAGAGACCCAGTACTTC.

This chain links TRBV18 with TRBJ2-2; tentatively, D is TRBD1 or TRBD2 (5 bases each). CDR3 size: 16 residues. Germline CDR1 is KGHSH and CDR2 is LQKENI. V gave up 0 bases and J gave up 0 bases, with 8 bases separating them. CDR3 region: CASSPPTGPNTGELFF. Here the CDR3 DNA reads TGTGCCAGCTCACCACCGACGGGGCCGAACACCGGGGAGCTGTTTTTT.

The genes are TRBV5-1 and TRBJ1-6; 8 bases match TRBD1. The germline V gene has CDR1 SGHRS and CDR2 YFSETQ. J was trimmed by 9 bases and V by 4 bases; bases with no gene match: 9. The CDR3 runs 15 residues. This chain's CDR3 is CASSEGTGGGSPLHF. The CDR3 DNA is TGCGCCAGCAGCGAGGGGACAGGAGGAGGTTCACCCCTCCACTTT.

CDR3 in DNA: TGTGCCATCAGTGCGGACAGTAAAAACATTCAGTACTTC. Translation: CAISADSKNIQYF. The chain couples TRBV10-3 to TRBJ2-4; tentatively, D is TRBD1 (6 bases). The CDR3 sequence is 13 residues long. The V gene's germline CDR1 is ENHRY and CDR2 SYGVKD. The ends were cut back, 4 bases at V and 4 bases at J, with 8 bases in the middle.